The 9 T cell receptor beta chains listed next were all sequenced from one sample in a study of response to subunit inactivated influenza vaccine. One entry per CDR3 protein, called by TCRdb with MiXCR from the RT-PCR reads. The profile covers 300,000 to 350,000 distinct CDR3 sequences, with 21% appearing a single time and roughly a tenth taken by the ten largest. Source: PBMCs from blood, taken less than 22 months after vaccination. Every receptor here comes from a man between 50 and 69 years old who received an inactivated influenza vaccine.

This clonotype has more than one count but fewer than ten. This chain links TRBV9 with TRBJ2-1, with TRBD2 identical over 11 bases. Germline-derived CDR1 and CDR2 are SGDLS and YYNGEE. After removal of 0 bases from V and 4 bases from J, the junction contained 6 bases not matched to a gene. The CDR3 is made up of 17 amino acids. CDR3 protein: CASSVATSGGRYNEQFF. The CDR3 bases are TGTGCCAGCAGCGTAGCCACTAGCGGGGGACGATACAATGAGCAGTTCTTC.

CDR3 coding DNA: TGTGCCAGCAGTTTAGACGACGCCGGCGGCGAAAAACTGTTTTTT. Translated: CASSLDDAGGEKLFF. V and J are TRBV12-3 or TRBV12-4 and TRBJ1-4; D not resolved. V shed 1 base and J shed 8 bases, with 14 bases lying between them. The CDR3 runs 15 residues.

This clonotype came up a few times. The chain combines TRBV3-1 with TRBJ2-2; no clear D. V lost 4 bases to trimming and J lost 0 bases, with 9 bases between them. The CDR3 sequence is 15 residues long. Germline CDR1 and CDR2: LGHDT and YNNKEL (reference sequence). The CDR3 loop reads CASSPMAANTGELFF. CDR3 nucleotides: TGTGCCAGCAGCCCGATGGCAGCGAACACCGGGGAGCTGTTTTTT.

The chain employs TRBV4-1 and TRBJ1-1; D not resolved. Germline-derived CDR1 and CDR2 are MGHRA and YSYEKL. Trimming left V 1 base short and J 7 bases short, with 16 bases between. This CDR3 has 15 residues. The CDR3 loop is CASSQVVGDRGEAFF. The CDR3 DNA reads TGCGCCAGCAGCCAAGTTGTCGGCGATCGGGGTGAAGCTTTCTTT.

The J gene is TRBJ2-1, the V gene TRBV7-9; a possible D gene is TRBD2 (5 bases). Trimming cost V 5 bases and J 3 bases, with 20 bases left between them. This CDR3 comprises 17 residues. CDR1 and CDR2 from the germline V gene are SEHNR and FQNEAQ (reference sequence). This chain's CDR3 is CASSPGLKRRNYNEQFF. The CDR3 DNA reads TGTGCCAGCAGCCCCGGCCTCAAGCGGAGAAACTACAATGAGCAGTTCTTC.

This clonotype has only a few counts. The rearrangement links TRBV6-2 or TRBV6-3 to TRBJ2-6; maybe TRBD1 (6 bases). This CDR3 has 16 residues. Germline CDR1 and CDR2: MNHEY and SVGEGT. With 2 bases removed from V and 2 bases from J, the gap between germline ends came to 10 bases. The CDR3 here is CASSYTRQAGANVLTF. DNA for the CDR3: TGTGCCAGCAGTTACACAAGACAGGCTGGGGCCAACGTCCTGACTTTC.

This clonotype has more than one count but fewer than ten. The rearrangement links TRBV29-1 to TRBJ1-4, with D uncertain. V was pared by 5 bases and J by 3 bases, with 16 bases between. The germline CDR1 and CDR2 sequences are SQVTM and ANQGSEA. The CDR3 is made up of 15 amino acids. CDR3 region: CSVSVAGNSNEKLFF. As DNA, the CDR3 is TGCAGCGTTTCGGTCGCCGGCAACTCTAATGAAAAACTGTTTTTT.

Notes on this clonotype: Since no conserved phenylalanine or tryptophan closes the CDR3, a read error is the likely cause. The limits of the CDR3 on the DNA are not certain, so only TCRdb's listed CDR3 is given. The rearrangement links TRBV25-1 to TRBJ2-5; the listed D gene, TRBD1, was not tested against the DNA. The CDR3 contains 12 residues when both ends are counted. CDR1 MGHDK and CDR2 SYGVNS come from the germline V gene. CDR3 sequence reads: CASSENSGGDSP.

This clonotype has only a few counts. The chain employs TRBV2 and TRBJ1-4; D uncertain. The CDR3 consists of 11 residues. V shed 3 bases and J shed 8 bases, with 4 bases lying between them. Germline V lookup: CDR1 SNHLY, CDR2 FYNNEI. The CDR3 DNA is TGTGCCAGCAGTGATTGGGAAAAACTGTTTTTT. Translated, it gives CASSDWEKLFF.